The sequence of this TCR beta chain was determined in a study of blood T cell repertoires in COVID-19. On the study more broadly: Acute-phase and convalescent COVID-19 samples originated in the United States, Italy and Spain. PBMCs, B-cell-depleted T cells, or T cells provided the cDNA or gDNA that made up the material.

Study processing details: Cell counts per sample came from amplifying reference gene primers. The table came from immunoSEQ multiplex PCR; TCRdb's copy has only in-frame clones and leaves some out. V and J calls and clone size are given by that table; D and trimming were obtained from the DNA. The sample carries under 110,000 clones, 70% to 80% recorded once. CDR3 length: 15 residues. CDR1 MNHEY and CDR2 SVGAGI come from the germline V gene. With 10 bases removed from V and 4 bases from J, the gap between germline ends came to 22 bases. Seattle cases were enrolled at active infection and followed longitudinally.

This TCR was recovered from a man older than 75 with COVID-19, enrolled during active disease. The chain couples TRBV6-5 to TRBJ1-2, with a weak D call TRBD1 (6 bases). Sequencing was carried out using peripheral blood. CDR3 residues: CATKRGLQQGYGYTF. CDR3 DNA sequence: TGTGCCACCAAACGAGGGTTACAACAGGGCTATGGCTACACCTTC.